A selection of T cell receptor beta chains follows, all from one sample in a study of T cells after yellow fever vaccination. TCRdb re-analysed the 5' RACE reads in MiXCR, keeping a single row per CDR3 protein. This sample carries nearly 350,000 distinct CDR3 sequences, around 8.1% of them seen once, and the ten largest clones take about 16%. Material: PBMCs, obtained more than 40 days after the first yellow fever vaccination. These receptors all stem from a young man who received the YFV17D yellow fever vaccine. The CDR3 runs from the conserved cysteine through the conserved F or W. A D gene is named only where the DNA matches it firmly. Rows may omit the clone size; those that give it use once, few, many or a size class.

J,V,D,size,DNA,CDR3
TRBJ2-7,TRBV6-5,TRBD1,NA,TGTGCCAGCAGTTACCAGGGGGCGTACGAGCAGTACTTC,CASSYQGAYEQYF
TRBJ1-5,TRBV20-1,TRBD1,few,TGCAGTGCTGGACAGGGTAGCAATCAGCCCCAGCATTTT,CSAGQGSNQPQHF
TRBJ2-4,TRBV7-9,NA,few,TGTGCCAGCAGCTTAGGGCCAGGGGCTCAAAACATTCAGTACTTC,CASSLGPGAQNIQYF
TRBJ2-2,TRBV5-1,NA,NA,TGCGCCAGCAGCTTGGACTCTAGGGTCTACACCGGGGAGCTGTTTTTT,CASSLDSRVYTGELFF
TRBJ1-1,TRBV19,NA,few,TGTGCCAGTAGTCCGATCGACAGATCGAACACTGAAGCTTTCTTT,CASSPIDRSNTEAFF
TRBJ1-1,TRBV19,NA,NA,TGTGCCAGTAGTATAGCGTGGGGTGCGGGAGGAGTGAACACTGAAGCTTTCTTT,CASSIAWGAGGVNTEAFF
TRBJ1-5,TRBV4-2,NA,few,TGTGCCAGCAGCCCTCAGGGGCGAGATAGCAATCAGCCCCAGCATTTT,CASSPQGRDSNQPQHF
TRBJ2-3,TRBV5-1,TRBD2,few,TGCGCCAGCAGCTCGGTGGGGAGCGGGGGGGCCGCTGATACGCAGTATTTT,CASSSVGSGGAADTQYF
TRBJ1-4,TRBV20-1,TRBD1,NA,TGCAGTGCCAGGGACAGATCTAATGAAAAACTGTTTTTT,CSARDRSNEKLFF
TRBJ2-2,TRBV3-1,TRBD2,few,TGTGCCAGCAGCCAAGTCAGCGGGGGCACCGGGGAGCTGTTTTTT,CASSQVSGGTGELFF
TRBJ2-5,TRBV7-2,NA,NA,TGTGCCAGCAGCGAGCTAGGGACCCAGTACTTC,CASSELGTQYF
TRBJ2-2,TRBV7-9,NA,NA,TGTGCCAGCAGCTTAGAGCGGGTGACCGGGGAGCTGTTTTTT,CASSLERVTGELFF
TRBJ2-7,TRBV14,NA,many,TGTGCCAGCAGCCAAGCGGAATACGAGCAGTACTTC,CASSQAEYEQYF
TRBJ2-1,TRBV7-3,NA,few,TGTGCCAGCAGCCCCAGCGGGGACAGCTCCTACAATGAGCAGTTCTTC,CASSPSGDSSYNEQFF
TRBJ1-1,TRBV15,NA,NA,TGTGCCACCAGCAGAGATCAGGGTATAGCCCGGGGCACTGAAGCTTTCTTT,CATSRDQGIARGTEAFF
TRBJ2-1,TRBV11-2,TRBD2,NA,TGTGCCAGCAGCCCGACGGGACTAGCCATCAATGAGCAGTTCTTC,CASSPTGLAINEQFF
TRBJ2-7,TRBV6-2/TRBV6-3,TRBD2,few,TGTGCCAGCGCGGTCGGGGGGGCCGGCGAGCAGTACTTC,CASAVGGAGEQYF
TRBJ2-5,TRBV6-2/TRBV6-3,TRBD2,few,TGTGCCAGCAGTTATGGGGGACTAACCATTGAGACCCAGTACTTC,CASSYGGLTIETQYF
TRBJ2-2,TRBV4-2,TRBD2,NA,TGTGCCAGCAGCGCAAGCCAGCGGGGGGCCCGCGGCACCGGGGAGCTGTTTTTT,CASSASQRGARGTGELFF
TRBJ1-1,TRBV6-1,TRBD1,NA,TGTGCCAGCAACCTGGCCGGGACAGCCAACACTGAAGCTTTCTTT,CASNLAGTANTEAFF
TRBJ2-1,TRBV12-3/TRBV12-4,NA,few,TGTGCCAGCAGTTTATATGAGCAGTTCTTC,CASSLYEQFF
TRBJ1-3,TRBV6-5,NA,NA,TGTGCCAGCAGTTACTCGTATGGGGACGGAAACACCATATATTTT,CASSYSYGDGNTIYF
TRBJ2-5,TRBV7-2,NA,few,TGTGCCAGCAGCTTACAAACAGGTGCAGAGACCCAGTACTTC,CASSLQTGAETQYF
TRBJ2-4,TRBV18,NA,few,TGTGCCAGCTCACCGGAGGGGTCCAAAAACATTCAGTACTTC,CASSPEGSKNIQYF
TRBJ1-5,TRBV2,NA,many,TGTGCCAGCAGATTGATTCAGCCCCAGCATTTT,CASRLIQPQHF
TRBJ2-5,TRBV5-1,NA,NA,TGCGCCAGCAGCTTGTTTCTCGGTAGCGGTAGAGAGACCCAGTACTTC,CASSLFLGSGRETQYF
TRBJ2-2,TRBV11-1,TRBD1,many,TGTGCCAGCAGCCGTAAACCGCCGGGACAGGTCCGGAACACCGGGGAGCTGTTTTTT,CASSRKPPGQVRNTGELFF
TRBJ1-1,TRBV7-9,NA,NA,TGTGCCAGCAGCTCCTGGGGTGCAGGTAATCCTGAAGCTTTCTTT,CASSSWGAGNPEAFF
TRBJ1-1,TRBV5-1,NA,NA,TGCGCCAGCAGCTTGGTAGGGGTCAACACTGAAGCTTTCTTT,CASSLVGVNTEAFF
TRBJ1-2,TRBV5-4,NA,many,TGTGCCAGCAGCTTTTATCGGCAGTCAGCCACCTTC,CASSFYRQSATF
TRBJ1-2,TRBV5-6,NA,few,TGTGCCAGCAGCAAGGACACCCGGAACTATGGCTACACCTTC,CASSKDTRNYGYTF
TRBJ2-5,TRBV3-1,TRBD2,few,TGTGCCAGCAGGTCTATAGCGGGGCAAGAGACCCAGTACTTC,CASRSIAGQETQYF
TRBJ1-1,TRBV7-2,NA,NA,TGTGCCAGCAGCTTAGATCGGGCAGGGGAACGGGCTTTCTTT,CASSLDRAGERAFF
TRBJ2-3,TRBV7-9,TRBD1,few,TGTGCCAGCAGCAGCTACAGGGGGGTGACAGATACGCAGTATTTT,CASSSYRGVTDTQYF
TRBJ1-1,TRBV20-1,NA,many,TGCAGTTGGGGCCTACGGACTGAAGCTTTCTTT,CSWGLRTEAFF
TRBJ1-2,TRBV10-3,NA,NA,TGTGCCATCAGTGAGTTCGGTTGGACAGACCGAGGCTACACCTTC,CAISEFGWTDRGYTF
TRBJ2-5,TRBV20-1,TRBD1,NA,TGCAGTGCTAGATTTGGGACAGCGATTCGAGAGACCCAGTACTTC,CSARFGTAIRETQYF
TRBJ1-1,TRBV18,NA,NA,TGTGCCAGCTCACCGACAGTTGGAGACACTGAAGCTTTCTTT,CASSPTVGDTEAFF
TRBJ1-2,TRBV20-1,TRBD1,NA,TGCAGTGCTAGTCGGGACAGGGGGGGCTACACCTTC,CSASRDRGGYTF
TRBJ1-5,TRBV12-3/TRBV12-4,NA,NA,TGTGCCAGCAGTTTAGCGGAGCCTAATCAGCCCCAGCATTTT,CASSLAEPNQPQHF
TRBJ1-2,TRBV2,TRBD1,few,TGTGCCAGCAGGATAACCGGGACAGGGGCAGGCTACACCTTC,CASRITGTGAGYTF
TRBJ1-1,TRBV7-2,TRBD1,NA,TGTGCCAGCAGCTCCCAGACAGGGAGAGACACTGAAGCTTTCTTT,CASSSQTGRDTEAFF
TRBJ1-1,TRBV10-3,TRBD1,few,TGTGCCATCAGTGAGCGGGGACAGGGCGGCACTGAAGCTTTCTTT,CAISERGQGGTEAFF
TRBJ2-3,TRBV6-4,TRBD1,many,TGTGCCAGCAGTGGGACAGGGGGCACAGATACGCAGTATTTT,CASSGTGGTDTQYF
TRBJ2-7,TRBV12-3/TRBV12-4,NA,few,TGTGCCAGACTCGGCAGGTACTCCTACGAGCAGTACTTC,CARLGRYSYEQYF
TRBJ1-1,TRBV7-6,NA,many,TGTGCCAGCAGCTTAGGGGGGCCGGGCACTGAAGCTTTCTTT,CASSLGGPGTEAFF
TRBJ2-1,TRBV20-1,NA,NA,TGCAGTGCTCAGGGGTTTGTTAACTCCTACAATGAGCAGTTCTTC,CSAQGFVNSYNEQFF
TRBJ2-7,TRBV29-1,TRBD2,NA,TGCAGCGCGGGACTAGCGGGGGGGCCCTACGAGCAGTACTTC,CSAGLAGGPYEQYF